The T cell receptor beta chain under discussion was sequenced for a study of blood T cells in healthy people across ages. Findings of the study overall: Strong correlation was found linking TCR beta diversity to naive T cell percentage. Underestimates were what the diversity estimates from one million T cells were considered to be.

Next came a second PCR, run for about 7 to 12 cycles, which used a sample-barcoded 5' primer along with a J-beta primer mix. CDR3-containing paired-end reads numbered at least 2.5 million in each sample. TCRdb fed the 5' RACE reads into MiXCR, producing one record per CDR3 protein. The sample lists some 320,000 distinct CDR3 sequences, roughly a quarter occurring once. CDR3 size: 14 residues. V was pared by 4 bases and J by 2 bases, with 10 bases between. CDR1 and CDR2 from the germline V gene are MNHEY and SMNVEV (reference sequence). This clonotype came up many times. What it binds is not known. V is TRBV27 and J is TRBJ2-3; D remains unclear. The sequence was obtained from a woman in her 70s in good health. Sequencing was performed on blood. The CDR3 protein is CASSSNRITDTQYF. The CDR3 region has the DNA TGTGCCAGCAGTTCTAATCGAATCACAGATACGCAGTATTTT.